This T cell receptor (beta chain) was recovered during a study of blood T cell repertoires in COVID-19. The ends were cut back, 1 base at V and 1 base at J, with 10 bases in the middle. There are 15 residues in the CDR3. Germline assignment: CDR1 SGHNT and CDR2 YENEEA. Original processing notes: Reference gene primer amplification gave estimated nucleated cell counts. Here immunoSEQ multiplex PCR was the method, and the copy in TCRdb shows in-frame clones only, minus some. The V and J calls and clone size are taken from that table; D and trimming were inferred from the DNA. The table has around 470,000 clones, about 90% seen once.

This clonotype originated in a man between 18 and 35 years old who had recovered from COVID-19. J is TRBJ1-1 and V is TRBV11-3; the D gene is possibly TRBD1 (5 bases). Material for sequencing was PBMCs or T cells enriched from blood (not recorded which). The CDR3 reads CASSLGGGQNTEAFF. CDR3 bases: TGTGCCAGCAGCTTAGGGGGAGGACAGAACACTGAAGCTTTCTTT.